Listed below are T cell receptor beta chains from one sample, sequenced in a study of blood T cell repertoires in COVID-19. Method: immunoSEQ multiplex PCR; TCRdb's copy keeps in-frame clones and lacks some. The data contain 95,000 to 150,000 clones, around 90% of them seen just once; the ten biggest clones take up about 1.5%. The sequenced sample consisted of peripheral blood. Every receptor here comes from a human donor in a cohort sampled during active COVID-19. Each CDR3 is given with its conserved first and last residue. A D gene is named only where the DNA matches it firmly. Part of the rows lack a size; the others show once, few, many or a class for expanded clones.

j_gene,d_gene,v_gene,abundance,CDR3nt,CDR3aa
TRBJ2-1,TRBD2,TRBV5-1,NA,TGCGCCAGCAGCTTAGGCGGGAGGTACGACAATGAGCAGTTCTTC,CASSLGGRYDNEQFF
TRBJ2-1,NA,TRBV6-4,NA,TGTGCCAGCAGTGACTCCTGGCACAATGAGCAGTTCTTC,CASSDSWHNEQFF
TRBJ1-4,TRBD1,TRBV5-4,NA,TGTGCCAGCAGCTTGGGCTCCCCGGGACAGGGTCAAGGAAAACTGTTTTTT,CASSLGSPGQGQGKLFF
TRBJ2-1,TRBD2,TRBV18,NA,TGTGCCAGCTCTTCTAGCGGGTCCTACAATGAGCAGTTCTTC,CASSSSGSYNEQFF
TRBJ2-1,TRBD2,TRBV28,NA,TGTGCCAGCAGTGGACTAGACAATGAGCAGTTCTTC,CASSGLDNEQFF
TRBJ1-5,NA,TRBV25-1,few,TGTGCCAGCAGTGAGGGGGGGCGGCCCCAGCATTTT,CASSEGGRPQHF
TRBJ2-3,TRBD1,TRBV28,NA,TGTGCCAGCAGTGCCCCGGACAGGGTGGATACGCAGTATTTT,CASSAPDRVDTQYF
TRBJ2-7,NA,TRBV9,NA,TGTGCCAGCAGCCCCGCCGAGGGAGTTCGAAACGAGCAGTACTTC,CASSPAEGVRNEQYF
TRBJ2-1,NA,TRBV24-1,few,TGTGCCACCAGTGACGGCAGGTCTGAGCAGTTCTTC,CATSDGRSEQFF
TRBJ2-7,NA,TRBV5-1,NA,TGCGCCAGCAGCCCGGCGGCTAGCAGCAACGAGCAGTACTTC,CASSPAASSNEQYF
TRBJ2-5,TRBD2,TRBV7-2,few,TGTGCCAGCAGCTCCTCCGTAGGGACTAGCGGGGCCGTCCAAGAGACCCAGTACTTC,CASSSSVGTSGAVQETQYF
TRBJ1-5,TRBD1,TRBV2,NA,TGTGCCAGCAGTGAAGGACAGGGGGCCATTCAGCCCCAGCATTTT,CASSEGQGAIQPQHF
TRBJ1-1,NA,TRBV11-2,NA,TGTGCCAGCAGCACAACTCTGTCAGGTAGATCTGAAGCTTTCTTT,CASSTTLSGRSEAFF
TRBJ2-7,NA,TRBV7-8,NA,TGTGCCAGCAGCACAGGGGGAGGGTACGAGCAGTACTTC,CASSTGGGYEQYF
TRBJ2-1,TRBD2,TRBV27,NA,TGTGCCAGCAGTGGAGGGACTACGCCTGAGCAGTTCTTC,CASSGGTTPEQFF
TRBJ1-2,NA,TRBV10-3,few,TGTGCCATCAGCGAGGACTCATTATATGGCTACACCTTC,CAISEDSLYGYTF
TRBJ2-7,TRBD1,TRBV5-1,NA,TGCGCCAGCAGCTTGGTACAGGGGTATGAGCAGTACTTC,CASSLVQGYEQYF
TRBJ2-7,TRBD2,TRBV3-1/TRBV3-2,NA,TGTGCCAGCAGCCAAGTGGGCGGGAGGGCCGGAGGGAAGTACTTC,CASSQVGGRAGGKYF
TRBJ1-1,TRBD1,TRBV7-9,NA,TGTGCCAGCAGCCTTACAGGGGGGAACACTGAAGCTTTCTTT,CASSLTGGNTEAFF